This T cell receptor beta chain appears in the sequencing data of a study of vaccination and CD4 T cells after COVID-19. Background on the study: The convalescent population consisted of six males and four females, two of whom were of Hispanic ethnicity.

As to treatment: roughly nine-day PBMC culture with coronavirus spike peptide pools or control peptides (ViraFEST assay). Germline V CDR1 and CDR2: KGHDR, SFDVKD. The CDR3 length is 18 residues. Between the trimmed V and J ends, which lost 7 bases and 0 bases, there was a span of 22 bases. About this clonotype: Its antigen is undetermined.

CD4+ T cells that had been cultured provided DNA sequenced with the Oncomine TCR Beta short-read assay. MiXCR, applied by TCRdb to the PCR reads, yields one record per CDR3 protein. The table has thousands of distinct CDR3 sequences, roughly 79% seen once. The clonotype comes from a human donor who had recovered from COVID-19. Material for sequencing was CD4+ T cells from blood, cultured in vitro. J is TRBJ2-3 and V is TRBV24-1; D is perhaps TRBD2 (6 bases). DNA of the CDR3: TGTGCCACCAGGGCCAGGGCCGCTAGCGAGACTAGCACAGATACGCAGTATTTT. Amino acids: CATRARAASETSTDTQYF.